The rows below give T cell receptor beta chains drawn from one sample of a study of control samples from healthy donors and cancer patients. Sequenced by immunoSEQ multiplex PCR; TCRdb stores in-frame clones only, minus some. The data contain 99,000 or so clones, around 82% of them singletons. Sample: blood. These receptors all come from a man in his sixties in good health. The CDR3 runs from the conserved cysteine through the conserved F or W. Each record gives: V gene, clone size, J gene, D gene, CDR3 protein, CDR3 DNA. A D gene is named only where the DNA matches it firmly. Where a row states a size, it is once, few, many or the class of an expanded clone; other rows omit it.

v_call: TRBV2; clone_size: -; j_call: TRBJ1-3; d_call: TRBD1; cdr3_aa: CASSEGQLSGNTIYF; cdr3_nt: TGTGCCAGCAGTGAGGGACAGCTCTCTGGAAACACCATATATTTT
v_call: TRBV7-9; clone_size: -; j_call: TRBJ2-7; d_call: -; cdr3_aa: CASSLGVLVEQYF; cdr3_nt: TGTGCCAGCAGCCTGGGGGTCCTCGTCGAGCAGTACTTC
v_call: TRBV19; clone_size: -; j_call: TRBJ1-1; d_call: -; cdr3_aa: CASTGTGENTEAFF; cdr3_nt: TGTGCCAGTACTGGAACAGGAGAGAACACTGAAGCTTTCTTT
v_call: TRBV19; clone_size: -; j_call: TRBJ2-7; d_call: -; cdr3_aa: CASSHGGSSSEQYF; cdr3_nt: TGTGCCAGTAGCCACGGAGGGTCTTCTAGCGAGCAGTACTTC
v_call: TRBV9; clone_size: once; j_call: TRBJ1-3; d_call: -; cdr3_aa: CASSVGTWDTIYF; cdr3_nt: TGTGCCAGCAGCGTAGGGACGTGGGACACCATATATTTT
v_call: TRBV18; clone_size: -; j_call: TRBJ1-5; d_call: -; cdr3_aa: CASSPGPADQPQHF; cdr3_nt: TGTGCCAGCTCACCTGGCCCAGCCGATCAGCCCCAGCATTTT
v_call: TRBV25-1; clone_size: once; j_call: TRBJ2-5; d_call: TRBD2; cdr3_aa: CASSEFVGGAYETQYF; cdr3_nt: TGTGCCAGCAGTGAATTCGTCGGGGGGGCTTATGAGACCCAGTACTTC
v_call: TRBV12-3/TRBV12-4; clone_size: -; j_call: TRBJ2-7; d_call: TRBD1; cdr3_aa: CASSGDSYEQYF; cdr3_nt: TGTGCCAGCAGTGGGGACAGCTACGAGCAGTACTTC
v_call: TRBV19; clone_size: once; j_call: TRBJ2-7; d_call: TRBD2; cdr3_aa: CASSPLAGLLPRSYEQYF; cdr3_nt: TGTGCCAGTAGTCCTCTAGCGGGCCTACTACCGCGCTCCTACGAGCAGTACTTC
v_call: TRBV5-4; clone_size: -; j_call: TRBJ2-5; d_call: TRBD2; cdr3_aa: CASSLPGLAGEETQYF; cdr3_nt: TGTGCCAGCAGCTTGCCGGGACTAGCGGGGGAAGAGACCCAGTACTTC
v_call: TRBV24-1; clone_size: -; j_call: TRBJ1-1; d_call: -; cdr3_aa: CATTSRAFF; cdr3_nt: TGTGCCACCACATCCAGAGCTTTCTTT
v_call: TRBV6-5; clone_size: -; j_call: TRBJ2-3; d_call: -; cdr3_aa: CASSLGGAITDTQYF; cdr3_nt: TGTGCCAGCAGTTTGGGCGGGGCCATCACAGATACGCAGTATTTT
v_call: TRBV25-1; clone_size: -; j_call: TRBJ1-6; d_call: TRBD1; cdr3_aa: CASRDRANSPLHF; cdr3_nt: TGTGCCAGTCGGGACAGGGCCAATTCACCCCTCCACTTT
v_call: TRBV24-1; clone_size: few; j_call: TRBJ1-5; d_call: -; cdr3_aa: CATSDSGTMPNQPQHF; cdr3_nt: TGTGCCACCAGTGACTCCGGGACAATGCCCAATCAGCCCCAGCATTTT
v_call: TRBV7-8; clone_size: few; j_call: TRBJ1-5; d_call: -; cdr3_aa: CASSRDSNQPQHF; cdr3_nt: TGTGCCAGCAGCCGAGATAGCAATCAGCCCCAGCATTTT
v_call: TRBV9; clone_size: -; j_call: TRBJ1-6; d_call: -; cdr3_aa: CASSVGAGGDSPLHF; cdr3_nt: TGTGCCAGCAGCGTAGGAGCCGGGGGGGATTCACCCCTCCACTTT
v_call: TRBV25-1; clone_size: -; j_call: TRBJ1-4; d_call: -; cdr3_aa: CASSEYFGYREKLFF; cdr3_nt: TGTGCCAGCAGTGAATATTTTGGGTACAGGGAAAAACTGTTTTTT
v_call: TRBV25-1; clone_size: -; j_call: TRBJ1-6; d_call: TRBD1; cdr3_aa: CASRPDRGDSPLHF; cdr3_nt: TGTGCCAGCAGGCCCGACAGGGGGGATTCACCCCTCCACTTT
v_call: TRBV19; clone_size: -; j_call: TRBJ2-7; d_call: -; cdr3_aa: CASSIGGILSYEQYF; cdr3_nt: TGTGCCAGTAGTATCGGCGGGATACTCTCCTACGAGCAGTACTTC
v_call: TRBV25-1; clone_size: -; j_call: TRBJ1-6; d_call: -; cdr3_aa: CASSESGLNSPLHF; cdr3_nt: TGTGCCAGCAGTGAATCAGGGCTCAATTCACCCCTCCACTTT
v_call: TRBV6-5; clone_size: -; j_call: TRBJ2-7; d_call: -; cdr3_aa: CASSRDNLYEQYF; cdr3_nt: TGTGCCAGCAGCCGGGACAACCTCTACGAGCAGTACTTC
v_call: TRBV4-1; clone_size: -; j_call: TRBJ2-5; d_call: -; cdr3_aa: CASSQVGFEETQYF; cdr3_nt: TGCGCCAGCAGCCAGGTCGGGTTCGAAGAGACCCAGTACTTC
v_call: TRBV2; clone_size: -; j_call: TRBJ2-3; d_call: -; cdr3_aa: CASSYGQFGTDTQYF; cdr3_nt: TGTGCCAGCAGTTACGGACAGTTCGGCACAGATACGCAGTATTTT
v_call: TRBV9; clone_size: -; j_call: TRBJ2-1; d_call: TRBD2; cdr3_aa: CASSVSGGGYNEQFF; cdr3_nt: TGTGCCAGCAGCGTCTCGGGGGGAGGCTACAATGAGCAGTTCTTC